The rows below give T cell receptor beta chains drawn from one sample of a study of blood T cells in healthy people across ages. Each CDR3 protein is one row after TCRdb ran MiXCR on the 5' RACE reads. The sample records around 620,000 distinct CDR3 sequences, roughly 28% being singletons. Sequenced material: blood. These receptors were taken from a woman in her 70s in good health. CDR3s include the opening cysteine and the closing phenylalanine or tryptophan. D genes are given only for firm matches. The size entry is marked missing in some rows and otherwise reads once, few, many or a size class.

d_call,clone_size,j_call,v_call,cdr3_nt,cdr3_aa
.,few,TRBJ2-5,TRBV4-3,TGCGCCAGCAGCCAAGGTCTGACAGAAGAGACCCAGTACTTC,CASSQGLTEETQYF
.,few,TRBJ2-7,TRBV7-2,TGTGCCAGCAGCTTTTCAGGGATTGGCGAGCAGTACTTC,CASSFSGIGEQYF
.,.,TRBJ1-1,TRBV21-1,TGTGCCAGCAGCAAAGAGTTCGGTGACAGGGTTATGAACACTGAAGCTTTCTTT,CASSKEFGDRVMNTEAFF
.,few,TRBJ1-1,TRBV6-2/TRBV6-3,TGTGCCAGCAGTTACCGGACGGTGAACACTGAAGCTTTCTTT,CASSYRTVNTEAFF
.,.,TRBJ1-3,TRBV7-2,TGTGCCAGCAGCCCTTCGGGGTTTCCCGGAAACACCATATATTTT,CASSPSGFPGNTIYF
.,.,TRBJ2-3,TRBV20-1,TGCAGTGCCCCCCAAGGGACTTACACAGATACGCAGTATTTT,CSAPQGTYTDTQYF
TRBD1,.,TRBJ2-5,TRBV28,TGTGCCAGCAGTCTCCCCGGACAGGGAGAGTACTTC,CASSLPGQGEYF
.,once,TRBJ2-1,TRBV9,TGTGCCAGCACCGCATCCCCCGGGGGGCCGGAGCAGTTCTTC,CASTASPGGPEQFF
.,.,TRBJ1-6,TRBV27,TGTGCCAGCAGTCCACGACAGAACTCCTATAATTCACCCCTCCACTTT,CASSPRQNSYNSPLHF
TRBD2,few,TRBJ2-3,TRBV20-1,TGCAGTGCTAGATCCCCTGCCGGGACTAGCCCAGATACGCAGTATTTT,CSARSPAGTSPDTQYF
.,few,TRBJ1-1,TRBV6-2/TRBV6-3,TGTGCCAGCAGTTACATGGCTGAAGCTTTCTTT,CASSYMAEAFF
.,.,TRBJ1-1,TRBV7-6,TGTGCCAGCAGGCCACAGGACTCGAACACTGAAGCTTTCTTT,CASRPQDSNTEAFF
.,few,TRBJ2-3,TRBV7-3,TGTGCCAGCAGCTTTAAAGCAGCAGATACGCAGTATTTT,CASSFKAADTQYF
.,few,TRBJ2-5,TRBV4-3,TGCGCCAGCAGCCAACAAGAAGGAGAGACCCAGCACTTC,CASSQQEGETQHF
.,.,TRBJ2-3,TRBV7-2,TGTGCCAGCAGCCCACGTCCTCTTAGCACAGATACGCAGTATTTT,CASSPRPLSTDTQYF
.,few,TRBJ2-5,TRBV7-9,TGTGCCAGCAGCCCGAATTGGGGGAGCCAAGAGACCCAGTACTTC,CASSPNWGSQETQYF
.,.,TRBJ2-3,TRBV6-5,TGTGCCAGCAGTTACTCTATTTTAAGCGGAGGACCCACAGATACGCAGTATTTT,CASSYSILSGGPTDTQYF
TRBD2,.,TRBJ2-1,TRBV7-2,TGTGCCAGCAGCCCTCGGACTAGCAATGAGCAGTTCTTC,CASSPRTSNEQFF
TRBD1,.,TRBJ2-5,TRBV29-1,TGCAGCGTCCGGACAGGGTTGAAGACCCAGTACTTC,CSVRTGLKTQYF
.,once,TRBJ1-1,TRBV2,TGTGCCAGCAGTATTCATTCACCGGGAGGAGGGACTGAAGCTTTCTTT,CASSIHSPGGGTEAFF
TRBD2,few,TRBJ2-5,TRBV7-2,TGTGCCAGCAGCTTAGGTTCGGGGGGGCTCCAAGAGACCCAGTACTTC,CASSLGSGGLQETQYF
.,.,TRBJ1-1,TRBV5-1,TGCGCCAGCAGCCCCGGGGGGGGCCACAACACTGAAGCTTTCTTT,CASSPGGGHNTEAFF
.,few,TRBJ2-7,TRBV6-5,TGTGCCAGCAGTCAGGGGACCTCGGGGGAGCAGTACTTC,CASSQGTSGEQYF
.,.,TRBJ2-3,TRBV7-9,TGTGCCAGCAGCTTTCGACCCCTCAGCACAGATACGCAGTATTTT,CASSFRPLSTDTQYF
.,few,TRBJ1-3,TRBV5-1,TGCGCCAGCAGTTCCGGACTATCTGGAAACACCATATATTTT,CASSSGLSGNTIYF
.,once,TRBJ2-5,TRBV12-3/TRBV12-4,TGTGCCAGCAGGGAGGGGCAGGCCCGGTCGGAGACCCAGTACTTC,CASREGQARSETQYF
.,few,TRBJ2-5,TRBV5-8,TGTGCCAGCAGTTCCCGGACATCGGAGACCCAGTACTTC,CASSSRTSETQYF
.,.,TRBJ2-1,TRBV7-3,TGTGCCAGCAGCTTAATAGGTTCGGGGGGCAGTAATGAGCAGTTCTTC,CASSLIGSGGSNEQFF
TRBD2,few,TRBJ2-3,TRBV4-2,TGTGCCAGCAGCCAAGAATTAAGCGGGGGGCGAAATACGCAGTATTTT,CASSQELSGGRNTQYF
.,.,TRBJ1-1,TRBV7-2,TGTGCCAGCAGCCCGCAGGAGAGGGTGAACACTGAAGCTTTCTTT,CASSPQERVNTEAFF
.,few,TRBJ2-2,TRBV12-3/TRBV12-4,TGTGCCAGCAGTTTAGAGTGGACAGCCTCATTGGACCGGCTGTTTTTT,CASSLEWTASLDRLFF
TRBD1,.,TRBJ2-7,TRBV27,TGTGCCAGCAGTTTCCGCGCCGGGACAGGGGGTTTCTACGAGCAGTACTTC,CASSFRAGTGGFYEQYF
.,.,TRBJ1-4,TRBV20-1,TGCAGTGCTAGATCACCCTTAACTAATGAAAAACTGTTTTTT,CSARSPLTNEKLFF
.,few,TRBJ1-2,TRBV4-3,TGCGCCAGCAGCCAAGACCTGGCAGGGACCCGTAACTATGGCTACACCTTC,CASSQDLAGTRNYGYTF
.,.,TRBJ2-7,TRBV6-5,TGCGCCACCTCCCTGGGGCCCCCCCTAGCCTACGAGCAGTACTTC,CATSLGPPLAYEQYF
.,few,TRBJ1-2,TRBV30,TGTGCCTGGAGTACAGGGAGCCTCTATGGCTACACCTTC,CAWSTGSLYGYTF
.,few,TRBJ2-5,TRBV2,TGTGCCAGCGGGGGGTTGAGGGAGACCCAGTACTTC,CASGGLRETQYF
.,few,TRBJ1-1,TRBV7-9,TGTGCCAGCAGCTTTCCACCGGGGGCCACTGAAGCTTTCTTT,CASSFPPGATEAFF
TRBD2,many,TRBJ2-4,TRBV20-1,TGCAGTGCTACAAGGACTAGCGGGGGTCCTCTAGCCAAAAACATTCAGTACTTC,CSATRTSGGPLAKNIQYF
.,.,TRBJ1-4,TRBV7-3,TGTGCCTTGAAGGGCCTACCCCAAAAACTGTTTTTT,CALKGLPQKLFF
.,.,TRBJ2-3,TRBV20-1,TGCAGTGCTAGAGATACGGGCACAGATACGCAGTATTTT,CSARDTGTDTQYF
.,few,TRBJ1-2,TRBV12-3/TRBV12-4,TGTGCCAGCAGTTTTTACAACTATGGCTACACCTTC,CASSFYNYGYTF
.,few,TRBJ1-4,TRBV7-2,TGTGCCAGCAGCTTTTCGTGGGAGGCGTCTCGGGGAAAACTGTTTTTT,CASSFSWEASRGKLFF
TRBD1,few,TRBJ1-3,TRBV12-3/TRBV12-4,TGTGCCAGCAGCTGGACAGGGGGGATCGGAAACACCATATATTTT,CASSWTGGIGNTIYF
.,many,TRBJ2-4,TRBV10-3,TGTGCCATCAGTGATACTAGCATCCCGGACATTCAGTACTTC,CAISDTSIPDIQYF
.,.,TRBJ1-4,TRBV7-3,TGTGCCAGCAGCCCCGGGTCGGGGACGGAAGGTGAAAAACTGTTTTTT,CASSPGSGTEGEKLFF
.,.,TRBJ2-1,TRBV13,TGTGCCAGCAGCCCAATGGGCAGCGGGCTAGAGAATGAGCAGTTCTTC,CASSPMGSGLENEQFF
TRBD2,.,TRBJ2-1,TRBV20-1,TGCAGTGCTAGAGAAAGCGGGGGGTTTATGTATGAGCAGTTCTTC,CSARESGGFMYEQFF
.,.,TRBJ1-1,TRBV29-1,TGCAGCGTGAACCGGGACATCTACCTTGAAGCTTTCTTT,CSVNRDIYLEAFF
.,.,TRBJ1-4,TRBV7-2,TGTGCCAGCAGCTTAGGGTATGGGCAACCGACTAATGAAAAACTGTTTTTT,CASSLGYGQPTNEKLFF
.,many,TRBJ2-3,TRBV7-2,TGTGCCAGCAGCCTTACAGATACGCAGTATTTT,CASSLTDTQYF
TRBD1,.,TRBJ2-7,TRBV28,TGTGCCAGCAGTTCCCAGACAGGGGGAAACTACGAGCAGTACTTC,CASSSQTGGNYEQYF
TRBD2,few,TRBJ2-1,TRBV7-8,TGTGCCAGCAGCTTAGTAGAAGCGGGGCCCAATGAGCAGTTCTTC,CASSLVEAGPNEQFF
.,few,TRBJ1-2,TRBV19,TGTGCCAGTATCCTGAGGGGGGCGCAGGACTACACCTTC,CASILRGAQDYTF
.,few,TRBJ1-1,TRBV5-4,TGTGCCAGCAGCTTGGCCGCGGGGTCTTGGGGGTTGGAAGCTTTCTTT,CASSLAAGSWGLEAFF